The 17 T cell receptor beta chains below all came from one sample that was sequenced in a study of CD4 T cells in relation to SARS-CoV-2 and coronaviruses. Before the COVID-19 pandemic, during about 2011-2018, CD4+ T cells were taken from unexposed donors. CD4+ T cells were isolated from the cells after 10 days of culture. These TCRs are of unknown antigen specificity. Clones were read by immunoSEQ multiplex PCR, and TCRdb kept only the in-frame ones, dropping some. The top ten clones hold roughly 18% of a sample with approximately 25,000 clones, around four fifths of them seen once. Material: CD4+ T cells from PBMCs, cultured in vitro. The source of these receptors is a human donor in good health.

This clone appeared a few times. The V gene is TRBV5-6, the J gene TRBJ2-2, with 7 nucleotides matching TRBD1. J gave up 1 base and V 1 base, and 1 base lay outside the gene matches. Germline V gene data show CDR1 as SGHDT and CDR2 as YYEEEE. The CDR3 is 15 amino acids. The CDR3 DNA sequence: TGTGCCAGCAGCTTGCGGACAGGGAACACCGGGGAGCTGTTTTTT. Translation gives CASSLRTGNTGELFF.

V is TRBV10-2 and J is TRBJ2-4; TRBD2 is a possible D gene (7 bases). The V end lost 3 bases, the J end lost 2 bases, and 20 bases lay between the germline ends. The CDR3 is 18 amino acids. CDR1 is WSHSY and CDR2 is SAAADI in the germline V gene. The CDR3 DNA reads as TGCGCCAGCAGTGATGGGCAGGGGAGGGTTGGTACCAAAAACATTCAGTACTTC. Amino acids: CASSDGQGRVGTKNIQYF.

The chain couples TRBV9 to TRBJ1-1; no clear D. The CDR3 is 11 amino acids. Germline CDR1 reads SGDLS; CDR2 reads YYNGEE. V shed 4 bases and J shed 10 bases, with 11 bases lying between them. The CDR3 protein is CASSPDGSAFF. The CDR3 DNA sequence: TGTGCCAGCAGCCCCGATGGGTCAGCTTTCTTT.

In this sample, this clone turned up a few times. The chain carries TRBV6-5 and TRBJ1-2; TRBD1 matches 12 bases. The CDR3 runs to 14 residues. The ends lost 1 base at V and 8 bases at J; junction bases unmatched: 2. Looked up from germline, CDR1 is MNHEY and CDR2 is SVGAGI. This CDR3 reads CASSYFGTGGGYTF. The DNA for the CDR3 is TGTGCCAGCAGTTACTTCGGGACAGGGGGCGGCTACACCTTC.

V usage is TRBV30 and J usage is TRBJ1-6; maybe TRBD1 (5 bases). Germline V gene data show CDR1 as GTSNPN and CDR2 as SVGIG (reference sequence). This CDR3 region has 15 residues. The ends were cut back, 0 bases at V and 8 bases at J, with 14 bases in the middle. The CDR3 sequence: CAWSVTQGRDSPLHF. The CDR3, as DNA: TGTGCCTGGAGTGTCACCCAGGGAAGGGATTCACCCCTCCACTTT.

The rearrangement links TRBV7-9 to TRBJ2-1; a possible D gene is TRBD2 (5 bases). V lost 3 bases and J lost 7, with 7 bases in between. This CDR3 has 12 amino acids. Germline lookup yields CDR1 SEHNR and CDR2 FQNEAQ (reference sequence). CDR3 sequence: CASSFTGNEQFF. CDR3 DNA sequence: TGTGCCAGCAGCTTTACGGGGAATGAGCAGTTCTTC.

The chain combines TRBV24-1 with TRBJ2-1; 7 bases agree with TRBD1. This CDR3 region has 15 residues. Germline CDR1 and CDR2: KGHDR and SFDVKD. V was pared by 10 bases and J by 6 bases, with 14 bases of the junction left unmatched. CDR3 sequence (DNA): TGTGCCACTTCCAATGCCGCAGGGGGTAGCAATGAGCAGTTCTTC. Amino acid sequence: CATSNAAGGSNEQFF.

As DNA, the CDR3 is TGCAGCGTTGGGGGATACAGGGGCCGGGGCTCTGGAAACACCATATATTTT. Translation: CSVGGYRGRGSGNTIYF. The chain recombines TRBV29-1 with TRBJ1-3; 7 nucleotides agree with TRBD1. The germline V gene encodes CDR1 SQVTM and CDR2 ANQGSEA. The CDR3 is 17 amino acids. J gave up 0 bases and V 4 bases, and 12 bases lay outside the gene matches.

This chain joins TRBV28 and TRBJ2-7; D tentatively reads TRBD1 or TRBD2 (6 bases each). Germline loops: CDR1 MDHEN, CDR2 SYDVKM. The ends were cut back, 8 bases at V and 0 bases at J, with 17 bases in the middle. The CDR3 runs 15 residues. The CDR3 DNA is TGTGCCAGCCCCCCCAGGGGAGGAGGCTCCTACGAGCAGTACTTC. The encoded protein is CASPPRGGGSYEQYF.

The chain uses TRBV30 and TRBJ2-1; possibly TRBD1 for D (5 bases). In germline, CDR1 is GTSNPN, CDR2 SVGIG (reference sequence). This CDR3 is 13 amino acids long. Trimming cost V 2 bases and J 3 bases, with 8 bases left between them. This chain's CDR3 is CAWSLGDYNEQFF. The CDR3 DNA reads as TGTGCCTGGAGTTTAGGGGACTACAATGAGCAGTTCTTC.

The chain links TRBV11-1 to TRBJ2-3; tentative D call: TRBD1 (6 bases). The CDR3 runs 16 residues. Looked up from germline, CDR1 is SGHAT and CDR2 is FQDESV (reference sequence). V lost 0 bases and J 5 bases, leaving 15 bases between the germline ends. This chain's CDR3 is CASSLAGWGPGDTQYF. CDR3 nucleotide sequence: TGTGCCAGCAGCTTAGCGGGTTGGGGGCCGGGAGATACGCAGTATTTT.

The chain combines TRBV10-3 with TRBJ2-1; 7 bases align to TRBD1. The CDR3 spans 16 residues. J lost 0 bases, V lost 2 bases, and 4 bases had no gene match. Germline assignment: CDR1 ENHRY and CDR2 SYGVKD. CDR3 in amino acids: CAISEPGQSSYNEQFF. DNA of the CDR3: TGTGCCATCAGTGAGCCGGGACAGAGCTCCTACAATGAGCAGTTCTTC.

V usage is TRBV29-1 and J usage is TRBJ1-1; 8 nucleotides agree with TRBD1. CDR3 size: 13 residues. The germline gives CDR1 SQVTM, CDR2 ANQGSEA. The J segment lost 11 bases and the V segment lost 5 bases, leaving 13 bases of the junction unmatched. This CDR3 is CSVLPGQGAGAFF. In nucleotides, the CDR3 is TGCAGCGTTTTACCAGGACAGGGAGCGGGGGCTTTCTTT.

This chain connects TRBV7-3 to TRBJ2-1, with 11 bases identical to TRBD2. V dropped 5 bases and J dropped 8; count of bases not matched to a gene: 11. The CDR3 spans 16 residues. Per the germline V gene, CDR1 is SGHTA and CDR2 is FQGTGA. The CDR3 loop reads CASSPRPGLADHEQFF. CDR3 bases: TGTGCCAGCAGCCCAAGACCGGGACTAGCGGACCATGAGCAGTTCTTC.

This clone was counted only a few times. J is TRBJ2-1 and V is TRBV10-3; 9 bases fit TRBD2. The V gene's germline CDR1 is ENHRY and CDR2 SYGVKD. The CDR3 is 14 residues long. V was clipped by 4 bases and J by 4 bases; unmatched bases: 2. CDR3 DNA sequence: TGTGCCATCAGTGCGCTAGCGGGGTACAATGAGCAGTTCTTC. It specifies CAISALAGYNEQFF.

The chain recombines TRBV5-1 with TRBJ2-1; the D gene is possibly TRBD2 (5 bases). The CDR3 runs to 14 residues. Germline CDR1 is SGHRS and CDR2 is YFSETQ. V lost 2 bases and J lost 2, with 8 bases in between. Here the CDR3 reads CASSFERPYNEQFF. The CDR3 bases are TGCGCCAGCAGCTTCGAGCGGCCCTACAATGAGCAGTTCTTC.

The chain combines TRBV11-2 with TRBJ1-4; 7 nucleotides line up with TRBD1. The CDR3 is 15 residues long. J was trimmed by 7 bases and V by 3 bases; bases with no gene match: 8. Germline assignment: CDR1 SGHAT and CDR2 FQNNGV. The CDR3 region has the DNA TGTGCCAGCAGCTTGCAGGGGGGGCAGGGTGAAAAACTGTTTTTT. Translated: CASSLQGGQGEKLFF.